This T cell receptor (beta chain) was sequenced during a study of T-cell reconstitution after alpha-beta-depleted transplantation in children. The trim removed 3 bases at V and 3 bases at J, leaving 9 bases unmatched. This CDR3 has 15 amino acids. Germline values: CDR1 SQVTM, CDR2 ANQGSEA. Library preparation (for TCRbeta) was performed with unique molecular identifiers. TCRdb fed the PCR reads into MiXCR, producing one record per CDR3 protein. The sample has about 370,000 distinct CDR3 sequences; around 20% are singletons. This clonotype occurred a few times. The material was PBMCs from the stem cell graft donor, obtained from the stem cell graft. This TCR was sampled from a human donor who donated a stem cell graft to a child with acute myeloid leukemia. The V gene is TRBV29-1, the J gene TRBJ2-5; TRBD2 matches at 8 bases. The CDR3 region has the DNA TGCAGCGTTGATCGTCGGGCGGGAGGAGAAGAGACCCAGTACTTC. It is translated as CSVDRRAGGEETQYF.